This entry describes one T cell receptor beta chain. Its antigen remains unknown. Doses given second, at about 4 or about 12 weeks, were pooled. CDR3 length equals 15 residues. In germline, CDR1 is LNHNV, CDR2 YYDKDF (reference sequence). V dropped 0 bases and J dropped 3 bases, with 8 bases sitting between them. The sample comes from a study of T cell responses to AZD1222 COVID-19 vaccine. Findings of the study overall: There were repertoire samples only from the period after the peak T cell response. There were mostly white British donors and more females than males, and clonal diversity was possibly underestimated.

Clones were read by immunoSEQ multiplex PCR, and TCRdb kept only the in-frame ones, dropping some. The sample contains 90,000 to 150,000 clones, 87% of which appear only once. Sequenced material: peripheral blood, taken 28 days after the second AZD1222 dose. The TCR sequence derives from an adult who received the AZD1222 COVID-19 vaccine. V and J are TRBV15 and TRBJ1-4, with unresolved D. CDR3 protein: CATSRDLGANEKLFF. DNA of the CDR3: TGTGCCACCAGCAGAGATCTTGGGGCTAATGAAAAACTGTTTTTT.